The clone carrying this TCR beta chain was detected only once. Per the study methods: Estimated nucleated cell counts came from reference gene primer amplification. Data came from immunoSEQ multiplex PCR; TCRdb stores just in-frame clones and leaves some out. V and J calls and clone size come straight from that table; D and trimming were deduced from the DNA. The sample gives approximately 190,000 clones, 80% to 85% of which show up once; around 19% is in the top ten. This entry comes from a study of blood T cell repertoires in COVID-19. Overall study context: The study drew acute and convalescent COVID-19 samples from the United States, Italy and Spain. PBMCs, B-cell-depleted T cells, or T cells were the source of the cDNA or gDNA that made up the material.

Source material: peripheral blood. The clonotype was recovered from a human donor in a cohort sampled during active COVID-19.

The CDR3 nucleotides read TGTGCCAGCAGCTTACGTTCTAGCACAGATACGCAGTATTTT. Protein: CASSLRSSTDTQYF. This chain links TRBV7-9 with TRBJ2-3; D is ambiguous. V dropped 2 bases and J dropped 0 bases, with 6 bases sitting between them. The germline V gene encodes CDR1 SEHNR and CDR2 FQNEAQ (reference sequence). The CDR3 has 14 residues.